The sequence of this T cell receptor (beta chain) was determined in a study of blood T cell repertoires in COVID-19. Across the whole study: The United States, Italy and Spain were the sources of the acute and convalescent COVID-19 samples. In each case, the material was cDNA or gDNA derived from T cells, B-cell-depleted T cells, or PBMCs.

Participants came from some 26 US areas, aged about 18 to 89 years. Only in-frame clones appear in the TCRdb table, and some are missing; sequencing was by immunoSEQ multiplex PCR. The sample holds some 300,000 clones, around 92% seen once. CDR1 and CDR2 from the germline V gene are SGHRS and YFSETQ. The length of the CDR3 is 17 residues. The V and J ends lost 1 base and 1 base, in that order; junction bases with no gene match: 5. Material for sequencing was PBMCs or T cells enriched from blood (not recorded which). The chain joins TRBV5-1 to TRBJ2-5; TRBD1 aligns across 12 bases. The clonotype originates from a woman in her forties or fifties who had been exposed to COVID-19. CDR3 region: CASSLSPGQGAQETQYF. CDR3 nucleotides: TGCGCCAGCAGCTTGTCGCCGGGACAGGGGGCCCAAGAGACCCAGTACTTC.